The 20 T cell receptor beta chains below all came from one sample that was sequenced in a study of T cell repertoires in cytomegalovirus infection. TCRdb reprocessed the reads via MiXCR and lists one record per CDR3 protein. The table records some 350,000 distinct CDR3 sequences, roughly 28% of them present only once. Their recognized antigens are unknown. The sequencing used cultured PBMCs, collected from culture after CMV antigen stimulation. The receptors come from a human donor in good health (CMV status not recorded). Some clones in this sample may be carry-over from other donors' samples.

This clonotype was recorded a few times. V is TRBV11-1 and J is TRBJ1-1; a weak D match, TRBD1 (6 bases). The V and J ends lost 5 bases and 2 bases respectively, with 12 bases between them. The germline V gene encodes CDR1 SGHAT and CDR2 FQDESV (reference sequence). CDR3 length: 14 amino acids. The CDR3 loop reads CASSPHRANTEAFF. In DNA, the CDR3 is TGTGCCAGCAGCCCTCACAGGGCTAACACTGAAGCTTTCTTT.

This clonotype was observed at least ten times. V is TRBV6-1 and J is TRBJ2-3, with D possibly TRBD2 on 6 matching bases. The CDR3 loop spans 15 amino acids. The germline V and J ends were trimmed by 5 bases and 4 bases, with 16 bases remaining between them. Germline values: CDR1 MNHNS, CDR2 SASEGT. The DNA of the CDR3 is TGTGCCAGCAGTTTTAGCGGAGCCCGGGCAGATACGCAGTATTTT. Translating gives CASSFSGARADTQYF.

This clonotype has a single count. This chain links TRBV11-2 with TRBJ2-4; D tentatively reads TRBD1 or TRBD2 (6 bases each). Per germline, CDR1 SGHAT and CDR2 FQNNGV. The CDR3 has 16 residues. Trimming took off 5 bases at V and 0 bases at J, with 14 bases between the two ends. Here the CDR3 reads CASSGQRGEAKNIQYF. CDR3 bases: TGTGCCAGCAGCGGCCAAAGGGGGGAAGCCAAAAACATTCAGTACTTC.

Many counts were recorded for this clonotype. The V and J genes are TRBV15 and TRBJ2-5, with 10 bases aligning to TRBD2. The trim removed 5 bases at V and 5 bases at J, leaving 5 bases unmatched. Germline V gives CDR1 LNHNV, CDR2 YYDKDF (reference sequence). The CDR3 extends over 14 amino acids. CDR3 sequence (DNA): TGTGCCACCAGCCCGGGACTAGCGAGGGAGACCCAGTACTTC. Encoded protein: CATSPGLARETQYF.

V gene TRBV6-1 combines with J gene TRBJ2-3; 12 nucleotides agree with TRBD2. Germline-derived CDR1 and CDR2 are MNHNS and SASEGT. V trimming: 6 bases; J trimming: 7 bases; junction bases outside the gene matches: 5. This CDR3 contains 14 residues. CDR3 protein: CASSGLAGTYTQYF. In DNA, the CDR3 is TGTGCCAGCAGCGGACTAGCGGGAACTTATACGCAGTATTTT.

This clonotype has more than one count but fewer than ten. This chain links TRBV11-1 with TRBJ2-3, with TRBD1 matching over 7 bases. Germline CDR1 reads SGHAT; CDR2 reads FQDESV (reference sequence). The CDR3 contains 16 residues. V was clipped by 5 bases and J by 2 bases; unmatched bases: 10. The CDR3 spells CASSPPGQRSTDTQYF. In DNA form, the CDR3 reads TGTGCCAGCAGCCCACCGGGACAGAGATCCACAGATACGCAGTATTTT.

This clonotype was seen a few times. The rearrangement uses TRBV20-1 and TRBJ2-7; D is unresolved. Germline CDR1 is DFQATT and CDR2 is SNEGSKA (reference sequence). V lost 0 bases and J lost 3, with 6 bases in between. This CDR3 region has 12 residues. This CDR3 is CSARDRSYEQYF. In DNA, the CDR3 is TGCAGTGCTAGAGATCGCAGCTACGAGCAGTACTTC.

Ten or more counts support this clonotype. V usage is TRBV12-3 or TRBV12-4 and J usage is TRBJ1-1; D ambiguous. V was clipped by 3 bases and J by 1 base, with 6 bases between them. The CDR3 covers 13 residues. The chain's CDR3 is CASSFGRNTEAFF. The CDR3 coding sequence is TGTGCCAGCAGTTTCGGGCGGAACACTGAAGCTTTCTTT.

There are many counts of this clonotype. The rearrangement uses TRBV7-2 and TRBJ2-1, with TRBD2 matching 7 bases. Germline V lookup: CDR1 SGHTA, CDR2 FQGNSA. The CDR3 runs 14 residues. V lost 6 bases to trimming and J lost 3 bases; unmatched junction nucleotides: 5. The CDR3 DNA sequence: TGTGCCAGCAGTCACCAGCGGGACTACAATGAGCAGTTCTTC. This sequence encodes CASSHQRDYNEQFF.

The gene calls are TRBV18 and TRBJ1-3; D is perhaps TRBD1 (6 bases). V was shortened by 2 bases and J by 2 bases, with 19 bases between the two germline ends. Per the germline V gene, CDR1 is KGHSH and CDR2 is LQKENI. This CDR3 contains 18 residues. CDR3 protein: CASSPIVGSTGTGNTIYF. The CDR3 nucleotides read TGTGCCAGCTCACCAATTGTTGGTTCTACAGGGACTGGAAACACCATATATTTT.

The V call is TRBV4-1, the J call TRBJ2-7; 8 bases align to TRBD2. Germline V gene lookup returns CDR1 MGHRA and CDR2 YSYEKL. This CDR3 region has 13 residues. V lost 3 bases and J lost 5; bases outside the gene matches: 3. The CDR3 sequence is CASSQGRGDEQYF. The DNA for the CDR3 is TGCGCCAGCAGCCAGGGGCGGGGGGACGAGCAGTACTTC.

The gene calls are TRBV10-2 and TRBJ2-1; D remains ambiguous. The ends were cut back, 7 bases at V and 2 bases at J, with 15 bases in the middle. Germline V CDR1 and CDR2: WSHSY, SAAADI. The CDR3 has 15 residues. The CDR3 DNA reads as TGCGCCAGCAAACGGACCCCCTCCCCCTACAATGAGCAGTTCTTC. Protein sequence: CASKRTPSPYNEQFF.

There are a few counts of this clonotype. The chain is built from TRBV19 and TRBJ1-1, with D unresolved. The V end lost 3 bases, the J end lost 6 bases, and 11 bases lay between the germline ends. Germline V lookup: CDR1 LNHDA, CDR2 SQIVND (reference sequence). The CDR3 runs 13 residues. The CDR3 DNA follows: TGTGCCAGTAGTATGAGCCGGGCCCCTGAAGCTTTCTTT. Translated, it gives CASSMSRAPEAFF.

The chain combines TRBV20-1 with TRBJ2-6; 7 bases line up with TRBD1. The V and J ends lost 4 bases and 3 bases, in that order; junction bases with no gene match: 6. The CDR3 totals 15 residues. Germline V gene sequence: CDR1 DFQATT, CDR2 SNEGSKA (reference sequence). CDR3 DNA: TGCAGTGCTAAACCACAGGGGAGTGGGGCCAACGTCCTGACTTTC. Translated: CSAKPQGSGANVLTF.

CDR3 region: CASSYSTGARGELFF. The DNA for the CDR3 is TGTGCCAGCAGTTACTCGACGGGGGCTCGCGGGGAGCTGTTTTTT. This sequence joins TRBV6-6 and TRBJ2-2, with D possibly being TRBD1 or TRBD2 (6 bases each). The CDR3 extends over 15 amino acids. V was clipped by 0 bases and J by 7 bases, with 12 bases between them. Germline CDR1 is MNHNY and CDR2 is SVGAGI (reference sequence).

The V and J genes are TRBV27 and TRBJ2-7, with D perhaps assigned TRBD1 or TRBD2 (5 bases each). V gave up 0 bases and J gave up 6 bases, with 27 bases separating them. The CDR3 extends over 19 amino acids. CDR1 MNHEY and CDR2 SMNVEV come from the germline V gene (reference sequence). The CDR3 region is CASSLSYSPAGLGVREQYF. The CDR3 DNA reads as TGTGCCAGCAGTTTATCGTATTCCCCGGCCGGATTGGGGGTCCGCGAGCAGTACTTC.

The chain joins TRBV19 to TRBJ1-5; D might be TRBD1 (6 bases). Germline loops: CDR1 LNHDA, CDR2 SQIVND (reference sequence). V lost 5 bases, J lost 4 bases, and 9 bases lay in between. This CDR3 is 13 amino acids long. The CDR3 is CASSYRVNQPQHF. In DNA, the CDR3 is TGTGCCAGTAGTTACAGGGTGAATCAGCCCCAGCATTTT.

CDR3 in DNA: TGTGCCAGCACCCAGAACAATGAGCAGTTCTTC. Translating it yields CASTQNNEQFF. The chain recombines TRBV5-8 with TRBJ2-1; D is undetermined. The germline V gene has CDR1 SGHTS and CDR2 YDEGEE. Trimming shortened V by 6 bases and J by 5 bases, and 6 bases separated the two germline ends. This CDR3 is built from 11 residues.

This clonotype came up a few times. This rearrangement joins TRBV30 to TRBJ1-5; possible D gene TRBD1, 6 bases. The CDR3 consists of 15 residues. CDR1 and CDR2 from the germline V gene are GTSNPN and SVGIG (reference sequence). The V and J ends lost 4 bases and 2 bases respectively, with 15 bases between them. The CDR3 DNA follows: TGTGCCTGGACAAGAGGAGGGGGTCGCAATCAGCCCCAGCATTTT. Its protein product is CAWTRGGGRNQPQHF.

This clonotype is a singleton in its sample. The chain has TRBV29-1 and TRBJ2-3, with TRBD2 identical over 12 bases. V shed 5 bases, J shed 1 base, and the junction held 1 base outside the gene matches. The germline gives CDR1 SQVTM, CDR2 ANQGSEA. This CDR3 spans 14 amino acids. The chain's CDR3 is CSVLAGGRTDTQYF. The DNA of the CDR3 is TGCAGCGTTCTAGCGGGAGGGCGCACAGATACGCAGTATTTT.